The T cell receptor beta chain under discussion was sequenced for a study of shared clonotypes between healthy human individuals. Study-wide background: Two women and a few men aged 18 to 49 served as donors. Findings and caveats of the study: Memory subsets generally showed lower estimated richness than naive subsets.

The method was immunoSEQ multiplex PCR; TCRdb's version includes in-frame clones alone and lacks a portion of them. Of 730,000 or so clones listed, more than 70% are singletons. A word on this clone: What it binds is not known.

The donors, healthy adults who were HIV-negative, had experienced no recent acute infections or vaccinations. The investigators split CD4+ cells into a CD45RA+ naive subset and a CD45RA-negative memory subset. CDR1 is MNHEY, CDR2 SMNVEV, per germline (reference sequence). There are 15 residues in the CDR3. The V and J ends lost 0 bases and 3 bases respectively, with 11 bases between them. The sequencing sample was made of memory CD4+ T cells sorted from blood. Subset reported: CD45RA-negative fraction. The source is a woman in her 30s in good health. The rearrangement uses TRBV27 and TRBJ1-1, with TRBD1 as a possible D gene (6 bases). CDR3: CASSLSGRGYTEAFF. CDR3 in DNA: TGTGCCAGCAGTTTATCGGGCAGGGGTTACACTGAAGCTTTCTTT.